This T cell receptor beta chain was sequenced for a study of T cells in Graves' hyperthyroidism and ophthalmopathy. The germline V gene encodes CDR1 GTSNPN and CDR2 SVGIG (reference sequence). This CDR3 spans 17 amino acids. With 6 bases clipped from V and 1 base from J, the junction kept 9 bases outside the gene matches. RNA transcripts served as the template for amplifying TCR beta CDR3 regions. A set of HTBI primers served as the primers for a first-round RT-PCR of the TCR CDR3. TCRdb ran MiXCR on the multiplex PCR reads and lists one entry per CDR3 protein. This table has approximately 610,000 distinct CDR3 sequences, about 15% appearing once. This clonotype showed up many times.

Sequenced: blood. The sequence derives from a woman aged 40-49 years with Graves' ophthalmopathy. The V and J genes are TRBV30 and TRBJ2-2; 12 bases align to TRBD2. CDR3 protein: CACPLAGGMMNTGELFF. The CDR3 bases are TGTGCCTGCCCACTAGCGGGAGGCATGATGAACACCGGGGAGCTGTTTTTT.